The clone carrying this TCR beta chain has just a few counts. TCRdb re-analysed the RT-PCR reads in MiXCR, keeping a single row per CDR3 protein. The repertoire holds 25,000 to 40,000 distinct CDR3 sequences, with roughly 38% as singletons. The record originates from a study of patients and donors after allogeneic stem cell transplantation. J gave up 6 bases and V 1 base, and 8 bases lay outside the gene matches. CDR3 size: 16 residues. Looked up from germline, CDR1 is SGHTA and CDR2 is FQGNSA. This chain joins TRBV7-2 and TRBJ2-3, with 9 bases lining up with TRBD2. This clonotype was obtained from a human donor who was either an allogeneic HSCT recipient or a stem cell or donor lymphocyte infusion donor (not recorded which). It is not recorded whose cells these are; they may come from a transplant donor. The sequencing sample was made of blood, either unsorted or a sorted T cell fraction (not recorded which). The CDR3 is CASSLVLAGSGDTQYF. The CDR3 DNA is TGTGCCAGCAGCTTAGTACTAGCGGGTTCCGGGGATACGCAGTATTTT.